This TCR beta chain was recovered during a study of CD8+ T cells in alopecia areata. Study-wide results and caveats: Sequencing of scalp tissue also captures the resident alphabeta T cells of normal skin. In lesional scalp, particularly from alopecia totalis/universalis, clonality was higher than in normal scalp.

On this clone: Its antigen is unknown.

This CDR3 is built from 13 residues. V shed 6 bases and J shed 5 bases, with 14 bases lying between them. Germline V CDR1 and CDR2: SEHNR, FQNEAQ (reference sequence). Sequencing relied on a cDNA template that was reverse transcribed from extracted RNA. Assay: immunoSEQ multiplex PCR; the TCRdb copy retains only in-frame clones and omits some. The data contain 150,000 or so clones, 87% of them seen just once; the ten biggest clones take up about 16%. The chain recombines TRBV7-9 with TRBJ2-7, with D possibly matching TRBD1 (6 bases). This TCR derives from a human donor with alopecia areata. The material sequenced was CD8+ T cells sorted from blood, taken at week 0. This CDR3 reads CASSSPGVHEQYF. The CDR3, as DNA: TGTGCCAGCAGTTCACCAGGGGTACACGAGCAGTACTTC.